A single sample gave rise to the 22 T cell receptor beta chains below, sequenced in a study of patients and donors after allogeneic stem cell transplantation. TCRdb itself ran the RT-PCR reads through MiXCR, one entry per CDR3 protein. The table includes 150,000 to 250,000 distinct CDR3 sequences, roughly two fifths detected once. What was sequenced was blood, either unsorted or a sorted T cell fraction (not recorded which). These receptors originate from a human donor who was either an allogeneic HSCT recipient or a stem cell or donor lymphocyte infusion donor (not recorded which). It is not recorded whose cells these are; they may come from a transplant donor.

This rearrangement joins TRBV2 to TRBJ2-1; D not resolved. V was trimmed by 0 bases and J by 5 bases, leaving 2 bases between them. Germline V gives CDR1 SNHLY, CDR2 FYNNEI. The CDR3 is made up of 12 amino acids. As DNA, the CDR3 is TGTGCCAGCAGTGAAGCGAACAATGAGCAGTTCTTC. It encodes CASSEANNEQFF. Looking up the rest from reference TRBV2 and TRBJ2-1 gives the full variable domain: EPEVTQTPSHQVTQMGQEVILRCVPISNHLYFYWYRQILGQKVEFLVSFYNNEISEKSEIFDDQFSVERPDGSNFTLKIRSTKLEDSAMYFCASSEANNEQFFGPGTRLTVL.

This clonotype occurred a few times. The rearrangement joins TRBV20-1 to TRBJ1-2, with D perhaps matching TRBD1 (5 bases). The germline CDR1 and CDR2 sequences are DFQATT and SNEGSKA (reference sequence). This CDR3 has 9 residues. Here the CDR3 reads CRRGYGYTF. The CDR3 DNA reads TGCAGGCGGGGGTATGGCTACACCTTC.

The CDR3 coding sequence is TGTGCCATCAGCTCGGGCCTCGGGGCGAACACTGAAGCTTTCTTT. Translated, it gives CAISSGLGANTEAFF. The chain combines TRBV10-3 with TRBJ1-1; weak D call: TRBD1 (5 bases). The length of the CDR3 is 15 residues. Germline V lookup: CDR1 ENHRY, CDR2 SYGVKD. Trimming left V 6 bases short and J 1 base short, with 15 bases between.

This clonotype has only a few counts. V and J are TRBV20-1 and TRBJ1-1; possible D gene TRBD1, 6 bases. With 0 bases removed from V and 5 bases from J, the gap between germline ends came to 10 bases. Germline CDR1 is DFQATT and CDR2 is SNEGSKA (reference sequence). The CDR3 is made up of 13 amino acids. The CDR3 spells CSARDPGTTEAFF. CDR3 sequence (DNA): TGCAGTGCTAGAGATCCTGGGACAACTGAAGCTTTCTTT.

The chain couples TRBV6-2 or TRBV6-3 to TRBJ2-7; 8 bases agree with TRBD1. The germline CDR1 and CDR2 sequences are MNHEY and SVGEGT. The junction had 8 bases not matched to a gene; V was cut back by 4 bases and J by 3 bases. The CDR3 runs to 15 residues. DNA of the CDR3: TGTGCCAGCAGTTCCCGGGACAGGATATTCTACGAGCAGTACTTC. Protein product: CASSSRDRIFYEQYF.

The V call is TRBV5-6, the J call TRBJ2-1; D might be TRBD1 or TRBD2, each matching 5 bases. In germline, CDR1 is SGHDT, CDR2 YYEEEE. This CDR3 has 14 amino acids. The V end lost 0 bases, the J end lost 10 bases, and 14 bases lay between the germline ends. The CDR3 DNA follows: TGTGCCAGCAGCTTGGGCGTGGGACCCACCGAGCAGTTCTTC. Encoded protein: CASSLGVGPTEQFF.

This clonotype was seen more than once but under ten times. V is TRBV20-1 and J is TRBJ1-1; D call uncertain. Germline V CDR1 and CDR2: DFQATT, SNEGSKA (reference sequence). Trimming took 0 bases from V and 3 from J, leaving 14 bases between them. The CDR3 is made up of 15 amino acids. The CDR3 DNA sequence: TGCAGTGCTAGAGATCCGAGGAGGGCTGACACTGAAGCTTTCTTT. Its translation is CSARDPRRADTEAFF.

This clonotype has just a few counts. This chain's CDR3 is CASSLSFRGMSNQPQHF. The DNA of the CDR3 is TGTGCCAGCAGCCTGTCTTTTCGGGGTATGAGCAATCAGCCCCAGCATTTT. The chain is built from TRBV7-9 and TRBJ1-5; D not certain. Per the germline V gene, CDR1 is SEHNR and CDR2 is FQNEAQ (reference sequence). The V end was cut by 5 bases, the J end by 1 base, with 18 bases between. CDR3 size: 17 residues.

This chain links TRBV7-6 with TRBJ2-7; TRBD2 agrees at 8 bases. V was pared by 1 base and J by 1 base, with 6 bases of the junction left unmatched. The CDR3 spans 16 residues. Germline lookup yields CDR1 SGHVS and CDR2 FNYEAQ. The CDR3 reads CASSLEWASGSYEQYF. The CDR3 DNA reads TGTGCCAGCAGCTTAGAGTGGGCTAGCGGGTCCTACGAGCAGTACTTC.

This sequence joins TRBV29-1 and TRBJ1-1; D unresolved. V was trimmed by 2 bases and J by 6 bases, leaving 10 bases between them. The CDR3 consists of 12 residues. Per germline, CDR1 SQVTM and CDR2 ANQGSEA. CDR3 in DNA: TGCAGCGTTGAATGGAGGAGCGCTGAAGCTTTCTTT. Translation gives CSVEWRSAEAFF. The complete variable domain, with remaining parts taken from reference TRBV29-1 and TRBJ1-1, reads SAVISQKPSRDICQRGTSLTIQCQVDSQVTMMFWYRQQPGQSLTLIATANQGSEATYESGFVIDKFPISRPNLTFSTLTVSNMSPEDSSIYLCSVEWRSAEAFFGQGTRLTVV.

This clonotype was recorded a few times. This chain joins TRBV7-8 and TRBJ1-5, with TRBD1 as a possible D gene (6 bases). Germline V CDR1 and CDR2: SGHVS, FQNEAQ. Trimming cost V 1 base and J 10 bases, with 14 bases left between them. The CDR3 loop spans 14 amino acids. This CDR3 is CASSLEGGGRPQHF. The CDR3 DNA sequence: TGTGCCAGCAGCTTAGAGGGGGGAGGTCGACCCCAGCATTTT.

This clonotype has ten or more counts. The chain is built from TRBV12-3 or TRBV12-4 and TRBJ1-2, with TRBD1 matching over 9 bases. The ends lost 5 bases at V and 0 bases at J; junction bases unmatched: 7. There are 16 residues in the CDR3. In DNA form, the CDR3 reads TGTGCCAGCAGTAGGGACAGGGCGACCTCTAACTATGGCTACACCTTC. Translating gives CASSRDRATSNYGYTF.

This clonotype was seen more than once but under ten times. This chain uses TRBV18 with TRBJ2-1; perhaps TRBD2 as D (6 bases). CDR1 is KGHSH, CDR2 LQKENI, per germline. Trimming cost V 3 bases and J 5 bases, with 20 bases left between them. The CDR3 contains 17 residues. In nucleotides, the CDR3 is TGTGCCAGCTCACCGAAGGTGGGGACTTTGGGGGACAATGAGCAGTTCTTC. The encoded protein is CASSPKVGTLGDNEQFF.

This clonotype was found a few times. The genes are TRBV12-3 or TRBV12-4 and TRBJ1-3; D not certain. The CDR3 is 15 residues long. The ends were cut back, 5 bases at V and 5 bases at J, with 16 bases in the middle. The CDR3 nucleotides are TGTGCCAGCAGTCGAAGGACTAAAGTCAGAAACACCATATATTTT. Protein sequence: CASSRRTKVRNTIYF.

The chain employs TRBV12-3 or TRBV12-4 and TRBJ2-1, with TRBD2 identical over 9 bases. V was clipped by 7 bases and J by 7 bases; unmatched bases: 11. The CDR3 is 15 amino acids. CDR3 loop: CASTPGGRELNEQFF. DNA for the CDR3: TGTGCCAGCACCCCTGGCGGGAGGGAATTGAATGAGCAGTTCTTC.

The CDR3 DNA is TGTGCCAGCAGCAACTTGGGACTAAGCGGGAAATCCTACAATGAGCAGTTCTTC. Protein: CASSNLGLSGKSYNEQFF. This chain joins TRBV21-1 and TRBJ2-1; the tabulated D call, TRBD2, remains unverified against the DNA. TRBV21-1 is a recognized pseudogene. CDR3 length: 18 residues.

The chain links TRBV5-1 to TRBJ1-3; D call uncertain. The ends were cut back, 0 bases at V and 1 base at J, with 11 bases in the middle. Germline assignment: CDR1 SGHRS and CDR2 YFSETQ. There are 16 residues in the CDR3. CDR3 region: CASSLEVGSSGNTIYF. The CDR3 region has the DNA TGCGCCAGCAGCTTGGAAGTGGGCAGTTCTGGAAACACCATATATTTT.

This clonotype occurred a few times. The V gene is TRBV29-1, the J gene TRBJ1-1; TRBD1 agrees at 9 bases. The trim removed 5 bases at V and 8 bases at J, leaving 21 bases unmatched. Germline CDR1 reads SQVTM; CDR2 reads ANQGSEA. The CDR3 totals 17 residues. The CDR3 loop reads CSVSRGTNGQGKYEAFF. For the CDR3, the DNA is TGCAGCGTTTCGCGGGGGACTAATGGACAGGGGAAGTACGAAGCTTTCTTT.

J is TRBJ2-1 and V is TRBV9; no reliable D call. In germline, CDR1 is SGDLS, CDR2 YYNGEE. The germline V and J ends were trimmed by 4 bases and 1 base, with 9 bases remaining between them. The CDR3 length is 14 residues. CDR3 nucleotides: TGTGCCAGCAGCCCCCCTGAGTCCTACAATGAGCAGTTCTTC. It encodes CASSPPESYNEQFF.

The chain is built from TRBV6-6 and TRBJ1-5; a possible D gene is TRBD1 (6 bases). Trimming left V 0 bases short and J 0 bases short, with 9 bases between. Germline-derived CDR1 and CDR2 are MNHNY and SVGAGI (reference sequence). CDR3 length: 16 amino acids. The CDR3 sequence is CASSYSDRYSNQPQHF. For the CDR3, the DNA is TGTGCCAGCAGTTACTCCGACAGGTATAGCAATCAGCCCCAGCATTTT.

This clonotype occurred a few times. CDR3 in amino acids: CASSMTGTKNEQFF. CDR3 bases: TGCGCCAGCAGCATGACTGGGACGAAGAATGAGCAGTTCTTC. The genes are TRBV5-1 and TRBJ2-1; D might be TRBD1 or TRBD2, each matching 5 bases. The germline CDR1 and CDR2 sequences are SGHRS and YFSETQ. Deletions cut 4 bases from V and 7 bases from J, with 15 bases between. This CDR3 has 14 residues. The full variable domain, in which reference TRBV5-1 and TRBJ2-1 provide the parts outside the CDR3, is KAGVTQTPRYLIKTRGQQVTLSCSPISGHRSVSWYQQTPGQGLQFLFEYFSETQRNKGNFPGRFSGRQFSNSRSEMNVSTLELGDSALYLCASSMTGTKNEQFFGPGTRLTVL.

The chain is built from TRBV12-3 or TRBV12-4 and TRBJ1-5; no reliable D call. The CDR3 sequence is 13 residues long. V lost 1 base and J 10 bases, leaving 11 bases between the germline ends. CDR3: CASSLDQETPQHF. The CDR3 nucleotides read TGTGCCAGCAGTTTAGACCAGGAAACCCCCCAGCATTTT.